The rows below give T cell receptor beta chains drawn from one sample of a study of T cell changes during pregnancy in multiple sclerosis. Sequencing was performed with immunoSEQ multiplex PCR; in TCRdb, only in-frame clones are kept and a portion is missing. The table has about 59,000 clones, about 94% seen once. The sample consisted of CD8+ T cells from peripheral blood mononuclear cells, taken after pregnancy. The receptors originated from a female donor with multiple sclerosis, enrolled in a pregnancy study. Each CDR3 is given with its conserved first and last residue. A D gene is named only where the DNA matches it firmly. Size tells how often a clone was seen (once, few, many) or the class of an expanded clone, and some rows leave it out.

>TRBD2|TRBV27|NA|TRBJ2-7
TGTGCCAGCCGCGGACTAGCGGGAGTCGGCTACGAGCAGTACTTC
CASRGLAGVGYEQYF
>NA|TRBV19|NA|TRBJ2-7
TGTGCCAGTAGTTACGGGGGCGAGCAGTACTTC
CASSYGGEQYF
>NA|TRBV30|NA|TRBJ2-3
TGTGCCACCCCCGTAAGGGGCACGCAGTATTTT
CATPVRGTQYF
>TRBD1|TRBV6-4|NA|TRBJ1-5
TGTGCCAGCAGTGACGAGGGACAGGGGGGATTTAGCAATCAGCCCCAGCATTTT
CASSDEGQGGFSNQPQHF
>NA|TRBV19|NA|TRBJ1-5
TGTGCCAGTAGTATCTTACTGCTTGGTCAGCCCCAGCATTTT
CASSILLLGQPQHF
>NA|TRBV4-1|NA|TRBJ2-7
TGCGCCAGCAGCCGATTTCTAGGGGTAGTAACCTACGAGCAGTACTTC
CASSRFLGVVTYEQYF
>TRBD1|TRBV5-6|once|TRBJ1-6
TGTGCCAGCAGCGATGGACAGGGGCCGAATTCACCCCTCCACTTT
CASSDGQGPNSPLHF
>NA|TRBV19|once|TRBJ1-4
TGTGCCAGTAGTAACCCCTTAACAGGTGAACTGTTTTTT
CASSNPLTGELFF
>TRBD1|TRBV4-3|NA|TRBJ1-2
TGCGCCAGCAGCCCGAGACAGGGAAACTATGGCTACACCTTC
CASSPRQGNYGYTF
>TRBD2|TRBV4-1|NA|TRBJ2-7
TGCGCCAGCAGCCAACCGGGACTAGCGGGAGCCTACGAGCAGTACTTC
CASSQPGLAGAYEQYF
>NA|TRBV27|NA|TRBJ1-2
TGTGCCACTTTTTATCCCAGGGGTGGCTACACCTTC
CATFYPRGGYTF
>TRBD2|TRBV7-9|NA|TRBJ2-1
TGTGCCAGCAGTCCTAAGGGGACTAGCGAAGAGCAGTTCTTC
CASSPKGTSEEQFF
>NA|TRBV4-1|few|TRBJ2-2
TGCGCCAGCAGCCAACTCAGGGCTTCTGGGGAGCTGTTTTTT
CASSQLRASGELFF
>TRBD1|TRBV7-9|few|TRBJ1-1
TGTGCCAGCAGCTCCCGACAGGGGGCACACACTGAAGCTTTCTTT
CASSSRQGAHTEAFF
>NA|TRBV2|NA|TRBJ2-7
TGTGCCAGCAGTGAAGCCCGAGACTTTTCCTACGAGCAGTACTTC
CASSEARDFSYEQYF
>NA|TRBV25-1|NA|TRBJ2-2
TGTGCCAGCAGTCGGGCGAACACCGGGGAGCTGTTTTTT
CASSRANTGELFF
>TRBD2|TRBV11-2|NA|TRBJ2-1
TGTGCCAGCAGCTTAGGACTAGCGGGGTACAATGAGCAGTTCTTC
CASSLGLAGYNEQFF
>TRBD2|TRBV19|NA|TRBJ2-3
TGTGCCAGTAGTATAACGGGAGGGCAAGATACGCAGTATTTT
CASSITGGQDTQYF
>NA|TRBV7-9|NA|TRBJ1-5
TGTGCCAGCAGCTTAGACAGTTTCATTCAGCCCCAGCATTTT
CASSLDSFIQPQHF
>TRBD1|TRBV28|once|TRBJ2-7
TGTGCCAGCAGTATTGACAGGGACGAGCAGTACTTC
CASSIDRDEQYF
>NA|TRBV28|NA|TRBJ1-5
TGTGCCAGCAGTTTCCTTCAGCATTTT
CASSFLQHF
>NA|TRBV19|NA|TRBJ2-7
TGTGCCAGTAGTATCTGGCTAGCGCCTACCTACGAGCAGTACTTC
CASSIWLAPTYEQYF
>NA|TRBV11-2|NA|TRBJ2-7
TGTGCCAGCAGCCGCAGGGGAACCTACGAGCAGTACTTC
CASSRRGTYEQYF
>NA|TRBV10-3|NA|TRBJ1-1
TGTGCCATCAGTGAGACGGGTGGCACTGAAGCTTTCTTT
CAISETGGTEAFF
>TRBD2|TRBV4-1|NA|TRBJ2-5
TGCGCCAGCAGAAAGCAACTAGCGCTCCAAGAGACCCAGTACTTC
CASRKQLALQETQYF
>NA|TRBV6-5|NA|TRBJ2-1
TGTGCCAGCAGTTACACACTATCGAGCTCCTACAATGAGCAGTTCTTC
CASSYTLSSSYNEQFF
>TRBD2|TRBV7-2|NA|TRBJ2-7
TGTGCCAGCAGCTTCGGACTAGCGGGCGACGAGCAGTACTTC
CASSFGLAGDEQYF
>NA|TRBV27|NA|TRBJ1-1
TGTGCCAGCAGTTTATTACAGGGAGGGACTGAAGCTTTCTTT
CASSLLQGGTEAFF
>NA|TRBV11-2|NA|TRBJ2-7
TGTGCCAGCAGCTTAGACCGAGGACGGGACTACGAGCAGTACTTC
CASSLDRGRDYEQYF
>NA|TRBV27|once|TRBJ1-5
TGTGCCAGCAGTTTCAGGGGCGATAGCAATCAGCCCCAGCATTTT
CASSFRGDSNQPQHF
>NA|TRBV27|NA|TRBJ2-1
TGTGCCAGCAGGCCGGGACTTAACAATGAGCAGTTCTTC
CASRPGLNNEQFF
>NA|TRBV27|NA|TRBJ1-2
TGTGCCAGCAGTTTTAGCGATTCCTATGGCTACACCTTC
CASSFSDSYGYTF
>NA|TRBV30|NA|TRBJ1-4
TGTGCCTGGAGTTTGAGGACAGACGAAAAACTGTTTTTT
CAWSLRTDEKLFF
>NA|TRBV4-2|NA|TRBJ1-1
TGTGCCAGCAGCGCAGGACAATATCCTGAAGCTTTCTTT
CASSAGQYPEAFF
>NA|TRBV19|NA|TRBJ1-5
TGTGCCAGTAGTTATAGCAATCAGCCCCAGCATTTT
CASSYSNQPQHF
>NA|TRBV5-6|NA|TRBJ2-1
TGTGCCAGCAGCTTGTTCGAGGATGAGCAGTTCTTC
CASSLFEDEQFF
>NA|TRBV19|NA|TRBJ2-3
TGTGCCAGCGAGGGCGGTGATACGCAGTATTTT
CASEGGDTQYF
>TRBD2|TRBV5-1|NA|TRBJ2-1
TGCGCCAGCAGCTTCGGCGGGACTAGCGGAGCCTACAATGAGCAGTTCTTC
CASSFGGTSGAYNEQFF
>NA|TRBV19|NA|TRBJ2-7
TGTGCCAGTAGCCGGGATCTCTACGAGCAGTACTTC
CASSRDLYEQYF
>TRBD1|TRBV10-2|NA|TRBJ2-5
TGCGCCAGCAGTGAAAGCAGGGGGCATGGGACCCAGTACTTC
CASSESRGHGTQYF
>NA|TRBV10-3|NA|TRBJ2-7
TGTGCCGCGGGGTGGAACCGTCAGTACGAGCAGTACTTC
CAAGWNRQYEQYF
>TRBD2|TRBV28|NA|TRBJ2-1
TGTGCCACTATCACCCTCCGGGACTATGTTGACAATGAGCAGTTCTTC
CATITLRDYVDNEQFF
>TRBD1|TRBV28|NA|TRBJ2-1
TGTGCCAGCAGCTCAATCCAGGGGGCGGGGTACAATGAGCAGTTCTTC
CASSSIQGAGYNEQFF
>TRBD1|TRBV28|NA|TRBJ2-7
TGTGCCAGCGGATGGACAGGTACGACCCACGAGCAGTACTTC
CASGWTGTTHEQYF
>NA|TRBV7-8|NA|TRBJ1-1
TGTGCCAGCACCCGCCCGGGAGTTTTCACTGAAGCTTTCTTT
CASTRPGVFTEAFF